A selection of T cell receptor beta chains follows, all from one sample in a study of blood T cells in healthy people across ages. A single record per CDR3 protein comes from TCRdb applying MiXCR to the 5' RACE reads. The top ten hold approximately 2% of the sample, which has over 1,500,000 distinct CDR3 sequences, about 49% seen once. Sample: blood. The receptors stem from a woman in her thirties or forties in good health. The CDR3 runs from the conserved cysteine through the conserved F or W. Fields, in order: clone size, D gene, V gene, J gene, CDR3 protein, CDR3 DNA. The D gene is left open where the match is weak. Some rows mark clone size as missing; the rest say once, few, many or name a class of expanded clone.

clone_size: .; d_call: TRBD1; v_call: TRBV4-1; j_call: TRBJ1-2; cdr3_aa: CASSQAQGGYTF; cdr3_nt: TGCGCCAGCAGCCAAGCACAGGGGGGCTACACCTTC
clone_size: .; d_call: .; v_call: TRBV20-1; j_call: TRBJ1-2; cdr3_aa: CSARGFVLITDHINYGYTF; cdr3_nt: TGCAGTGCTAGAGGTTTTGTGCTGATAACTGACCATATTAACTATGGCTACACCTTC
clone_size: .; d_call: TRBD1; v_call: TRBV5-1; j_call: TRBJ2-5; cdr3_aa: CASSPDSGQQETQYF; cdr3_nt: TGCGCCAGCAGCCCGGATTCGGGACAGCAAGAGACCCAGTACTTC
clone_size: .; d_call: .; v_call: TRBV28; j_call: TRBJ2-1; cdr3_aa: CASRNPDRPSYNEQFF; cdr3_nt: TGTGCCAGCAGAAACCCTGACAGGCCCTCCTACAATGAGCAGTTCTTC
clone_size: few; d_call: TRBD2; v_call: TRBV7-2; j_call: TRBJ2-7; cdr3_aa: CASSYLAGGLSEQYF; cdr3_nt: TGTGCCAGCAGCTACCTAGCGGGGGGGCTGTCCGAGCAGTACTTC
clone_size: .; d_call: .; v_call: TRBV2; j_call: TRBJ2-2; cdr3_aa: CASRVHDTGELFF; cdr3_nt: TGTGCCAGCAGGGTACACGACACCGGGGAGCTGTTTTTT
clone_size: .; d_call: .; v_call: TRBV28; j_call: TRBJ2-1; cdr3_aa: CASTTNYNEQFF; cdr3_nt: TGTGCCAGCACCACGAACTACAATGAGCAGTTCTTC
clone_size: .; d_call: TRBD2; v_call: TRBV5-6; j_call: TRBJ2-1; cdr3_aa: CASSLWWEGVEEQFF; cdr3_nt: TGTGCCAGCAGCTTGTGGTGGGAGGGCGTGGAGGAGCAGTTCTTC
clone_size: few; d_call: .; v_call: TRBV9; j_call: TRBJ2-5; cdr3_aa: CASSVASRETQYF; cdr3_nt: TGTGCCAGCAGCGTAGCTAGTAGAGAGACCCAGTACTTC
clone_size: .; d_call: .; v_call: TRBV6-2/TRBV6-3; j_call: TRBJ2-7; cdr3_aa: CASSYSGGAGNEQYF; cdr3_nt: TGTGCCAGCAGTTACAGTGGGGGCGCGGGCAACGAGCAGTACTTC
clone_size: few; d_call: TRBD2; v_call: TRBV4-1; j_call: TRBJ2-1; cdr3_aa: CASSQGGGARDEQFF; cdr3_nt: TGCGCCAGCAGCCAAGGCGGGGGGGCCAGGGATGAGCAGTTCTTC
clone_size: .; d_call: TRBD2; v_call: TRBV7-2; j_call: TRBJ2-5; cdr3_aa: CASSSLSGGRETQYF; cdr3_nt: TGTGCCAGCAGCTCTTTATCGGGGGGGAGAGAGACCCAGTACTTC
clone_size: many; d_call: TRBD1; v_call: TRBV7-2; j_call: TRBJ2-7; cdr3_aa: CASSSTRDRARRTYEQYF; cdr3_nt: TGTGCCAGCAGCTCGACGAGGGACAGGGCGCGGAGAACCTACGAGCAGTACTTC
clone_size: few; d_call: .; v_call: TRBV10-3; j_call: TRBJ2-7; cdr3_aa: CAISEGNEQYF; cdr3_nt: TGTGCCATCAGTGAGGGGAACGAGCAGTACTTC
clone_size: few; d_call: .; v_call: TRBV24-1; j_call: TRBJ2-1; cdr3_aa: CATSDPNPGQDNEQFF; cdr3_nt: TGTGCCACCAGTGACCCCAATCCGGGACAAGACAATGAGCAGTTCTTC
clone_size: .; d_call: .; v_call: TRBV12-3/TRBV12-4; j_call: TRBJ1-2; cdr3_aa: CASRRAEPGYGYTF; cdr3_nt: TGTGCCAGCCGGCGGGCAGAACCAGGCTATGGCTACACCTTC
clone_size: few; d_call: .; v_call: TRBV29-1; j_call: TRBJ1-1; cdr3_aa: CSAARAEAFF; cdr3_nt: TGCAGCGCTGCCCGGGCTGAAGCTTTCTTT
clone_size: .; d_call: TRBD2; v_call: TRBV5-1; j_call: TRBJ2-7; cdr3_aa: CASSLFASGGEQYF; cdr3_nt: TGCGCCAGCAGCTTGTTCGCTAGCGGGGGCGAGCAGTACTTC
clone_size: .; d_call: TRBD2; v_call: TRBV7-9; j_call: TRBJ2-7; cdr3_aa: CASSAPGLAVGGYEQYF; cdr3_nt: TGTGCCAGCAGCGCGCCGGGACTAGCGGTGGGGGGCTACGAGCAGTACTTC
clone_size: .; d_call: .; v_call: TRBV6-6; j_call: TRBJ2-7; cdr3_aa: CASSYSPPNVMSYEQYF; cdr3_nt: TGTGCCAGCAGTTACAGCCCCCCCAACGTTATGTCCTACGAGCAGTACTTC
clone_size: once; d_call: TRBD1; v_call: TRBV7-9; j_call: TRBJ2-4; cdr3_aa: CASSLETGLHRNIQYF; cdr3_nt: TGTGCCAGCAGCTTAGAGACAGGGCTCCATAGGAACATTCAGTACTTC
clone_size: .; d_call: .; v_call: TRBV4-3; j_call: TRBJ1-6; cdr3_aa: CASSQSPNSPLHF; cdr3_nt: TGCGCCAGCAGCCAATCCCCTAATTCACCCCTCCACTTT
clone_size: few; d_call: .; v_call: TRBV24-1; j_call: TRBJ2-1; cdr3_aa: CATSDLTSGSYNEQFF; cdr3_nt: TGTGCCACCAGTGATTTGACGTCAGGCTCCTACAATGAGCAGTTCTTC